Below are 4 T cell receptor beta chains sequenced from a single sample in a study of T cells in Graves' hyperthyroidism and ophthalmopathy. What was amplified from RNA transcripts were TCR beta CDR3 regions. When the TCR CDR3 underwent first-round RT-PCR, the HTBI primer set was used. TCRdb redid the calling of the multiplex PCR reads with MiXCR, one entry per CDR3 protein. Here the sample spans about 520,000 distinct CDR3 sequences, roughly 25% being singletons. The sequenced sample consisted of blood. The receptors originated from a woman aged 25 to 39 with Graves' ophthalmopathy.

This clonotype has at least ten counts. This chain uses TRBV29-1 with TRBJ1-1, with D hard to call. V was trimmed by 6 bases and J by 1 base, leaving 21 bases between them. The CDR3 has 16 residues. The V gene's germline CDR1 is SQVTM and CDR2 ANQGSEA. CDR3 region: CSVHRRGASRNTEAFF. The CDR3 coding sequence is TGCAGCGTCCATCGGCGAGGCGCCAGTCGGAACACTGAAGCTTTCTTT.

The chain recombines TRBV10-2 with TRBJ2-7, with 7 bases aligning to TRBD1. V dropped 2 bases and J dropped 2; count of bases not matched to a gene: 3. CDR3 length: 14 amino acids. Germline V gene data show CDR1 as WSHSY and CDR2 as SAAADI. CDR3 sequence reads: CASSERTGTYEQYF. DNA for the CDR3: TGCGCCAGCAGTGAGCGGACAGGAACCTACGAGCAGTACTTC.

In this sample, this clonotype turned up many times. The chain has TRBV30 and TRBJ1-1; no clear D. Germline assignment: CDR1 GTSNPN and CDR2 SVGIG (reference sequence). The CDR3 length is 12 residues. V lost 3 bases and J 5 bases, leaving 10 bases between the germline ends. In DNA, the CDR3 is TGTGCCTGGAGGCAGGATCTAACTGAAGCTTTCTTT. Its translation: CAWRQDLTEAFF. Filled out from reference TRBV30 and TRBJ1-1, the complete variable domain reads SQTIHQWPATLVQPVGSPLSLECTVEGTSNPNLYWYRQAAGRGLQLLFYSVGIGQISSEVPQNLSASRPQDRQFILSSKKLLLSDSGFYLCAWRQDLTEAFFGQGTRLTVV.

This clonotype has at least ten counts. This chain joins TRBV24-1 and TRBJ2-3, with TRBD2 identical over 12 bases. The CDR3 consists of 18 residues. V shed 3 bases, J shed 5 bases, and the junction held 11 bases outside the gene matches. The germline V gene encodes CDR1 KGHDR and CDR2 SFDVKD. CDR3 sequence: CATSDPALAGGRGDTQYF. In DNA, the CDR3 is TGTGCCACCAGTGATCCGGCACTAGCGGGGGGCAGGGGAGATACGCAGTATTTT.